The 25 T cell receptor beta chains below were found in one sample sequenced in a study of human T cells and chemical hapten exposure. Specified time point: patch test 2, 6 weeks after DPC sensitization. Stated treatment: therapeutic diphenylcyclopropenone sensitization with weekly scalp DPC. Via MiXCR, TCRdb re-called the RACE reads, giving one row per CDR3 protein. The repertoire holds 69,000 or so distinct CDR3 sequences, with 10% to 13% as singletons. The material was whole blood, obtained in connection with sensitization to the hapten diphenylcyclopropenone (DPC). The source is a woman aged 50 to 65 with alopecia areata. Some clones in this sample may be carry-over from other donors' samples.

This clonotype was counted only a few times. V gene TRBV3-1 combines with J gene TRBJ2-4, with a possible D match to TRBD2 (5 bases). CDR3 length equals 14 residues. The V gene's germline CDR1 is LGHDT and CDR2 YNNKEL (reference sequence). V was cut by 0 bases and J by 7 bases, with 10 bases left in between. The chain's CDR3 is CASSQDPGKNIQYF. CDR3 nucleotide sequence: TGTGCCAGCAGCCAAGATCCGGGAAAGAACATTCAGTACTTC.

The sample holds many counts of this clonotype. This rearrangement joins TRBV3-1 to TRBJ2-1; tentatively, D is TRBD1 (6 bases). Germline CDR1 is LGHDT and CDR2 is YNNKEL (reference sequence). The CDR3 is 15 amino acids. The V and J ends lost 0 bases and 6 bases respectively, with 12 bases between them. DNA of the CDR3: TGTGCCAGCAGCCAAGAGAGGACAGCCTTCAATGAGCAGTTCTTC. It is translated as CASSQERTAFNEQFF.

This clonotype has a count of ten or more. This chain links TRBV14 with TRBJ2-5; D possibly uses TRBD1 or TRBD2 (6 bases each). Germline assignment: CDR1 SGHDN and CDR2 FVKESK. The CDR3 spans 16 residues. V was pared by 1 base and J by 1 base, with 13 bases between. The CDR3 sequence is CASSQGPGATQETQYF. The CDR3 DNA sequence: TGTGCCAGCAGCCAAGGGCCGGGGGCGACCCAAGAGACCCAGTACTTC.

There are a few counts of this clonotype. In nucleotides, the CDR3 is TGTGCCAGCAGCTTGGCAGTTACCGGGGAGCTGTTTTTT. This gives the protein CASSLAVTGELFF. The J gene is TRBJ2-2, the V gene TRBV5-6, with D unresolved. Germline V gene sequence: CDR1 SGHDT, CDR2 YYEEEE. This CDR3 comprises 13 residues. V lost 0 bases and J lost 5, with 5 bases in between. Looking up the rest from reference TRBV5-6 and TRBJ2-2 gives the full variable domain: DAGVTQSPTHLIKTRGQQVTLRCSPKSGHDTVSWYQQALGQGPQFIFQYYEEEERQRGNFPDRFSGHQFPNYSSELNVNALLLGDSALYLCASSLAVTGELFFGEGSRLTVL.

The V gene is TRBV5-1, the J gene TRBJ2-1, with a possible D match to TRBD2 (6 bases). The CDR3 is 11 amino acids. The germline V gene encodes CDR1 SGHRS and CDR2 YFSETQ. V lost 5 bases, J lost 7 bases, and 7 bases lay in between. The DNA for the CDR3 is TGCGCCAGCAGGGAGGGGAATGAGCAGTTCTTC. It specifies CASREGNEQFF.

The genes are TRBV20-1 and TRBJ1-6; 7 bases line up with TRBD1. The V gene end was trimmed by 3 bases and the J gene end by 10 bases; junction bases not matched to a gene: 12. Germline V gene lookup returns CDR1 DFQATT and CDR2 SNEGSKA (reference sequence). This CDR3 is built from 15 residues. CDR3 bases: TGCAGTGCTAGTGGCCTCACAGGGGCTAGGTCACCCCTCCACTTT. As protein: CSASGLTGARSPLHF.

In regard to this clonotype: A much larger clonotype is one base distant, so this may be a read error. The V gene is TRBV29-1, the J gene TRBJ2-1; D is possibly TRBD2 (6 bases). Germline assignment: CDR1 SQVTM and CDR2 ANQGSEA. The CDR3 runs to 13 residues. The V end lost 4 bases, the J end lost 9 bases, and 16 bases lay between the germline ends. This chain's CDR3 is CSVVIGGSGEQFF. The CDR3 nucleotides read TGCAGCGTTGTAATAGGAGGTAGCGGTGAGCAGTTCTTC.

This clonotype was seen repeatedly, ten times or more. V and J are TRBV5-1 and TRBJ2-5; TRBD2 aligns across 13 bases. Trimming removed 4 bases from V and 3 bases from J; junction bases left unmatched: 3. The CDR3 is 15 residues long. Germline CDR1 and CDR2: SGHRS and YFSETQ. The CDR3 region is CASSGGTSGEETQYF. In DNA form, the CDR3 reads TGCGCCAGCAGCGGAGGGACTAGCGGGGAAGAGACCCAGTACTTC.

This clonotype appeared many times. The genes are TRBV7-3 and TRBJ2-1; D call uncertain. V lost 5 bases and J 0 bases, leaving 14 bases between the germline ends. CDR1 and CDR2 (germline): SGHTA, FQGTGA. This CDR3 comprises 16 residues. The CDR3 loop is CASSLFGSNSYNEQFF. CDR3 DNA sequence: TGTGCCAGCAGCCTCTTCGGCTCCAACTCCTACAATGAGCAGTTCTTC.

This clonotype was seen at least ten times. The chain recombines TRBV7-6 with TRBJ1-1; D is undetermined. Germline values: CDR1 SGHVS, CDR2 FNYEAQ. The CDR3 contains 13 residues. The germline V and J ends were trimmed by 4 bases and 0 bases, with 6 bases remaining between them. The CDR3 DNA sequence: TGTGCCAGCAGCTCCGGGGTGAACACTGAAGCTTTCTTT. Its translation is CASSSGVNTEAFF.

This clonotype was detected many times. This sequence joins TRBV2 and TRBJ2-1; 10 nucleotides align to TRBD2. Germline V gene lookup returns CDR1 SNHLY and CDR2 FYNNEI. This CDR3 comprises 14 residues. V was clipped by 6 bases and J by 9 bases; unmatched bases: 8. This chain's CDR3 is CASRAGGVNAEQFF. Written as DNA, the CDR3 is TGTGCCAGCAGAGCGGGAGGGGTTAATGCTGAGCAGTTCTTC.

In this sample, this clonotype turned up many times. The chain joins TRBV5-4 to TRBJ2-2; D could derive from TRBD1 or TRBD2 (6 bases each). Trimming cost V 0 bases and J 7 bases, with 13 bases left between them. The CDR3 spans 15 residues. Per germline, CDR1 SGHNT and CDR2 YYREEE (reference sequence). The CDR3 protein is CASSLEGGSGGELFF. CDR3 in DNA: TGTGCCAGCAGCTTGGAGGGGGGTTCCGGCGGGGAGCTGTTTTTT.

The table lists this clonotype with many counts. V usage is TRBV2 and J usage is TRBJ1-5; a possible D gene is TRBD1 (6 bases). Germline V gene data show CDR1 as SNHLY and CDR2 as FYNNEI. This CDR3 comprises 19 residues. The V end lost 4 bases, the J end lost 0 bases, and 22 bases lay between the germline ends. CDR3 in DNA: TGTGCCAGCAGTGGGGTGGCAGGGGCTGCGGGCTATAGCAATCAGCCCCAGCATTTT. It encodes CASSGVAGAAGYSNQPQHF.

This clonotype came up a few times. CDR3 amino acids: CSASRPGLAYEQYF. The CDR3 DNA sequence: TGCAGTGCTAGCCGCCCGGGACTAGCGTACGAGCAGTACTTC. The V call is TRBV20-1, the J call TRBJ2-7, with 10 nucleotides matching TRBD2. Germline V gives CDR1 DFQATT, CDR2 SNEGSKA (reference sequence). This CDR3 spans 14 amino acids. The J segment lost 4 bases and the V segment lost 3 bases, leaving 6 bases of the junction unmatched.

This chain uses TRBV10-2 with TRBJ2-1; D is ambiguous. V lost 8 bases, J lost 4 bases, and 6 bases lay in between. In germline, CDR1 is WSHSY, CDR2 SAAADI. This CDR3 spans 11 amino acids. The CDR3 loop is CASLVYNEQFF. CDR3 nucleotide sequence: TGCGCCAGCCTTGTATACAATGAGCAGTTCTTC.

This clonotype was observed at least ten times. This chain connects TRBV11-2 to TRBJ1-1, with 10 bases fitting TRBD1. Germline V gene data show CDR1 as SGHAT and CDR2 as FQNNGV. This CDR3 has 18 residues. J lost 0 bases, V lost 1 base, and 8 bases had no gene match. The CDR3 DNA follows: TGTGCCAGCAGCTTAGCCTCCGGGACAGGGGCAATGAACACTGAAGCTTTCTTT. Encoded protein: CASSLASGTGAMNTEAFF.

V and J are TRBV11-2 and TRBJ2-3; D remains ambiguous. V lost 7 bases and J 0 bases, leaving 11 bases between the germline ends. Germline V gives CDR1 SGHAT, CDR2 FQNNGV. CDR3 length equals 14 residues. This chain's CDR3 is CASNLNPSTDTQYF. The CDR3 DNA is TGTGCCAGCAATCTAAACCCTAGCACAGATACGCAGTATTTT.

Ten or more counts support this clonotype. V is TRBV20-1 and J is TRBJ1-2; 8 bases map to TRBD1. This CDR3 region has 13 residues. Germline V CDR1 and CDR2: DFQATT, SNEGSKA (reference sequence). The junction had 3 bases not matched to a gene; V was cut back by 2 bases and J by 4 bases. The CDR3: CSARHTGGYGYTF. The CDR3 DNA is TGCAGTGCTAGACATACAGGGGGCTATGGCTACACCTTC.

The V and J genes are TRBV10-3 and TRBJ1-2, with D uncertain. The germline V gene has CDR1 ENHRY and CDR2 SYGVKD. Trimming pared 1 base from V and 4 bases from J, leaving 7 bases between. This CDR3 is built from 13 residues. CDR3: CAISEFRAYGYTF. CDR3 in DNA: TGTGCCATCAGTGAGTTTCGGGCCTATGGCTACACCTTC.

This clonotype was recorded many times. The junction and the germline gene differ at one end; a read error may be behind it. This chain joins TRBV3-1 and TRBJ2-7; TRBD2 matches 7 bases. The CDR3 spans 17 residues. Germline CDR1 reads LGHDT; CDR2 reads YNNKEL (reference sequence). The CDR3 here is CASNQDRGRGDSYEQYF. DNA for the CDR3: TGTGCCAGCAACCAAGATCGTGGCCGGGGGGACTCCTACGAGCAGTACTTC.

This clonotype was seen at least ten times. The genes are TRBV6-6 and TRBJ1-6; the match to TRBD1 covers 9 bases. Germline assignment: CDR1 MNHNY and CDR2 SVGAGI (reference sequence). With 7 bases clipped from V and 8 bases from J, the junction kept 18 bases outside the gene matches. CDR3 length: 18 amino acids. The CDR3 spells CASTTTIQGADSDSPLHF. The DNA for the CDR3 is TGTGCCAGCACCACAACCATACAGGGGGCGGACAGCGATTCACCCCTCCACTTT.

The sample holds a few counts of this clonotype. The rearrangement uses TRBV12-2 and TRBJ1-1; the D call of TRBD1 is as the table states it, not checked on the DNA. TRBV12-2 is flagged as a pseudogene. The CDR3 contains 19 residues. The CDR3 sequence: CASRLARGPAGVYRTEAFF. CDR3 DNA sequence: TGTGCAAGTCGCTTAGCGAGGGGGCCGGCAGGGGTTTATCGCACTGAAGCTTTCTTT.

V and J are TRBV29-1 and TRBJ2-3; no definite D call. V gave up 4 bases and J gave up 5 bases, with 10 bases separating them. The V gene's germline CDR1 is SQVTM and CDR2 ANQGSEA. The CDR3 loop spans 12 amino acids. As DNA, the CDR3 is TGCAGCGTTGGCAGGCGAGGAGATACGCAGTATTTT. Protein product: CSVGRRGDTQYF.

The CDR3 nucleotides read TGCGCCAGCAGCTTGGACGCCAGACCACAAGCTTTCTTT. Protein: CASSLDARPQAFF. The V gene is TRBV5-1, the J gene TRBJ1-1; no clear D gene. This CDR3 spans 13 amino acids. Germline assignment: CDR1 SGHRS and CDR2 YFSETQ. V dropped 0 bases and J dropped 9 bases, with 12 bases sitting between them. The complete variable domain, with remaining parts taken from reference TRBV5-1 and TRBJ1-1, reads KAGVTQTPRYLIKTRGQQVTLSCSPISGHRSVSWYQQTPGQGLQFLFEYFSETQRNKGNFPGRFSGRQFSNSRSEMNVSTLELGDSALYLCASSLDARPQAFFGQGTRLTVV.

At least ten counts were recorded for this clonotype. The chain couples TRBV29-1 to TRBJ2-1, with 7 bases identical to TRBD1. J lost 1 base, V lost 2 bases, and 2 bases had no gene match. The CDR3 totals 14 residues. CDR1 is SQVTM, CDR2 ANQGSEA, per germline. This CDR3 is CSVEKTGSYNEQFF. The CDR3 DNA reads TGCAGCGTTGAAAAGACAGGGTCCTACAATGAGCAGTTCTTC.